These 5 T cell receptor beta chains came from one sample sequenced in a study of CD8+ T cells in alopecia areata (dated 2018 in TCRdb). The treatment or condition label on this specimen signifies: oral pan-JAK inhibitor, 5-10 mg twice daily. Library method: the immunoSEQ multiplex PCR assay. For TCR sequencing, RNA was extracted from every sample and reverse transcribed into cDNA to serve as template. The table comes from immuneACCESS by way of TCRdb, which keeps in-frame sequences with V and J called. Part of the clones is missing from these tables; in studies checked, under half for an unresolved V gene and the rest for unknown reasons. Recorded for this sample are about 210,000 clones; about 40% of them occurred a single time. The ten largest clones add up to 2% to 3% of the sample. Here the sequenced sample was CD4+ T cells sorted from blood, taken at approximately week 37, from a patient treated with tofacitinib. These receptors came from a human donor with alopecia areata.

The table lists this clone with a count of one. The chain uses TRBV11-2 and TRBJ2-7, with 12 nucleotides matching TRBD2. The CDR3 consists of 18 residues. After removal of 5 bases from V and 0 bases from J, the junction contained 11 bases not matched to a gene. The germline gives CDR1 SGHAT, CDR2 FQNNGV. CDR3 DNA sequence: TGTGCCAGCAGCCACCCTAGCGGGAGGGCCCTTAGCTCCTACGAGCAGTACTTC. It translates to CASSHPSGRALSSYEQYF.

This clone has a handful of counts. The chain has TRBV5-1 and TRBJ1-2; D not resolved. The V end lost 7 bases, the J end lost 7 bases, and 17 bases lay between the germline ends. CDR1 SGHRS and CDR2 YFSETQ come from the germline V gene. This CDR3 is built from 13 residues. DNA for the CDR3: TGCGCCAGCGGGGTCGAAAGCAACGCTGGCTACACCTTC. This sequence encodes CASGVESNAGYTF. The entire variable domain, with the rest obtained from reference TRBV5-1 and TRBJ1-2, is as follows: KAGVTQTPRYLIKTRGQQVTLSCSPISGHRSVSWYQQTPGQGLQFLFEYFSETQRNKGNFPGRFSGRQFSNSRSEMNVSTLELGDSALYLCASGVESNAGYTFGSGTRLTVV.

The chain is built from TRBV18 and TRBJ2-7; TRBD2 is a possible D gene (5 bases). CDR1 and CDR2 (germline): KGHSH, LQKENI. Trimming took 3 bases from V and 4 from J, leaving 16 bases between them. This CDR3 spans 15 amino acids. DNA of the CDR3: TGTGCCAGCTCACCCGCCGATCCGGGATGGTACGAGCAGTACTTC. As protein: CASSPADPGWYEQYF.

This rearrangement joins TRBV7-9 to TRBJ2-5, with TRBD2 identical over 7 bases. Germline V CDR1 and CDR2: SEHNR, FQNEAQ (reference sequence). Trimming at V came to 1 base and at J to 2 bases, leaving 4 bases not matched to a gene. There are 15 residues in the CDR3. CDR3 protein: CASSLGGGPQETQYF. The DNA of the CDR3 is TGTGCCAGCAGCTTAGGCGGGGGACCACAAGAGACCCAGTACTTC.

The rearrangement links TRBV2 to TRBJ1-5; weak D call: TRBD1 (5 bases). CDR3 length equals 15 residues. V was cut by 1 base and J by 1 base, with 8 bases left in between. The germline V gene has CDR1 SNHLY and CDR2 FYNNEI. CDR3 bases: TGTGCCAGCAGTGAAGGGGGACGGAGCAATCAGCCCCAGCATTTT. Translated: CASSEGGRSNQPQHF.